This TCR beta chain was identified during a study of blood T cells in healthy people across ages. Per germline, CDR1 MDHEN and CDR2 SYDVKM. The V segment lost 5 bases and the J segment 2 bases; nucleotides outside the gene matches: 5. The CDR3 length is 16 residues. This clonotype appeared many times. The authors extracted at least 6 micrograms of total RNA per sample. Through a sample-barcoded 5' primer and a J-beta primer mix, a second PCR was run for roughly 7 to 11 cycles. TCRdb passed the 5' RACE reads through MiXCR, listing each CDR3 protein once. Altogether hundreds of thousands of distinct CDR3 sequences are present, under 30% being singletons, with the ten largest covering approximately 14%.

Source material: blood. The gene calls are TRBV28 and TRBJ2-6; 8 bases agree with TRBD1. This TCR derives from a woman of 80 years or more in good health. CDR3 DNA: TGTGCCAGCAGTGAAGGACAGGGAACTGGGGCCAACGTCCTGACTTTC. The encoded protein is CASSEGQGTGANVLTF.